This T cell receptor beta chain was found in a study of beta chain features in type 1 diabetes. The study, taken as a whole, reports: Type 1 diabetes patients had moderately but significantly shorter TCRB CDR3s in all four CD4+ subsets.

The isolated RNA, all of it, was reverse transcribed, so expressed TCRB transcripts were what got sequenced. Profiled with immunoSEQ multiplex PCR; TCRdb holds only in-frame clones, not every one. The sample includes hundreds of thousands of clones, more than 12% of them seen just once. Of note for this clone: Antigen specificity is unknown.

This TCR was recovered from a man aged 18-30 years with type 1 diabetes. Sequenced input: naive CD4+ T cells from blood.

The CDR3 protein is CASSQEGTGRGNTIYF. The CDR3 DNA reads as TGCGCCAGCAGCCAAGAAGGGACAGGGCGAGGAAACACCATATATTTT. V usage is TRBV4-1 and J usage is TRBJ1-3; 9 nucleotides line up with TRBD1. There are 16 residues in the CDR3. CDR1 and CDR2 (germline): MGHRA, YSYEKL. With 0 bases clipped from V and 4 bases from J, the junction kept 4 bases outside the gene matches.